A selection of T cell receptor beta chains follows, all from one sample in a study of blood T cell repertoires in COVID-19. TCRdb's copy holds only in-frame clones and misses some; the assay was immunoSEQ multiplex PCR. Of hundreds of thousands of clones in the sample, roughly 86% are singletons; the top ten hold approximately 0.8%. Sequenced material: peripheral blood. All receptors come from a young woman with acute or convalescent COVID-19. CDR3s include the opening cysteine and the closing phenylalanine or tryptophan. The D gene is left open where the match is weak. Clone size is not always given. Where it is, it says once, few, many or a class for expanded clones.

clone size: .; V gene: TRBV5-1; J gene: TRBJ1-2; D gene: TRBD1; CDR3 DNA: TGCGCCAGCAGCAAGACCGAGACAGGGCCTGGGTACTATGGCTACACCTTC; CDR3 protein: CASSKTETGPGYYGYTF
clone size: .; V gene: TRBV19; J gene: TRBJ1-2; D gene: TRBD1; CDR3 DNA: TGTGCCAGTAGTATAGTGGGGACAGGGGACTATGGCTACACCTTC; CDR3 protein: CASSIVGTGDYGYTF
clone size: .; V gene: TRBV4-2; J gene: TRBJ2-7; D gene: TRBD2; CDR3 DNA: TGTGCCAGCAGCCAAGAAGTCGGCGGGAGCCCTATATCCCGGCAGTACTTC; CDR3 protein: CASSQEVGGSPISRQYF
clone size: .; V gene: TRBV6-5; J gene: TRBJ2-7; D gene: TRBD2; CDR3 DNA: TGTGCCAGCAGGGTCCTAGCGGGAGCAGGGGAGCAGTACTTC; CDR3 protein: CASRVLAGAGEQYF
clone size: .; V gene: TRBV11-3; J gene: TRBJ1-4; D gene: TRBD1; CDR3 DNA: TGTGCCAGCAGACCCTTCGGACAGGCTAATGAAAAACTGTTTTTT; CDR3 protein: CASRPFGQANEKLFF
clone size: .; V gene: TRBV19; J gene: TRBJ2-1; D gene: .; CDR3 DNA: TGTGCCAGTAGTATGCTCGGGAATGAGCAGTTCTTC; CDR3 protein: CASSMLGNEQFF
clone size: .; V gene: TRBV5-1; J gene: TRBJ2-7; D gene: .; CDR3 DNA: TGCGCCAGCAGCTTGGACCAACAGGATTACGAGCAGTACTTC; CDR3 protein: CASSLDQQDYEQYF
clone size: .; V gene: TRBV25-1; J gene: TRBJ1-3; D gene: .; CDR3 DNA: TGTGCCAGCAGTGAGTCAGGGACTGGAAACACCATATATTTT; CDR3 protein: CASSESGTGNTIYF
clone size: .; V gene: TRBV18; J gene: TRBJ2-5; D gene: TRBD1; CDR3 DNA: TGTGCCAGCTCACCTGGGACAGTTAAAGAGACCCAGTACTTC; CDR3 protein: CASSPGTVKETQYF
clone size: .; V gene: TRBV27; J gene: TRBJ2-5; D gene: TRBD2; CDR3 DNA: TGTGCCAGCAGTGCCCCCATAGCGGGAGTGAAAGGAGAGACCCAGTACTTC; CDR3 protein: CASSAPIAGVKGETQYF
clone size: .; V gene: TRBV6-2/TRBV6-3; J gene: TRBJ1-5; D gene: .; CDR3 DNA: TGTGCCAGCAGCCCCCAGGTTGCGGGGCCCCAGCATTTT; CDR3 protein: CASSPQVAGPQHF
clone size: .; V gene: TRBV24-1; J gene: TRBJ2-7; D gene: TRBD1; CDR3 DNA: TGTGCCACCAGTGATTCCCAAATTTCGGACAGGGCCTACGAGCAGTACTTC; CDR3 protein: CATSDSQISDRAYEQYF
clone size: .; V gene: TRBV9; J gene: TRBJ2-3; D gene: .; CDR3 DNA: TGTGCCAGCAGCGTTGGGCAGGGAAGGAGCACAGATACGCAGTATTTT; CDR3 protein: CASSVGQGRSTDTQYF
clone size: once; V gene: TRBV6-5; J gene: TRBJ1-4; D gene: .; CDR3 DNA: TGTGCCAGCAGGCTTACAGGGAATAATGAAAAACTGTTTTTT; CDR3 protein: CASRLTGNNEKLFF
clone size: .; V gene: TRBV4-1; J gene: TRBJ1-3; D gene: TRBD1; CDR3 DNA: TGCGCCAGCAGCCAAGATGGGACAGGGCCTGGAAACACCATATATTTT; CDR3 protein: CASSQDGTGPGNTIYF
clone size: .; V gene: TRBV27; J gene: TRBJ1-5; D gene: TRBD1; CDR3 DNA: TGTGCCAGCAGAGGGACAGGGAATTATCAGCCCCAGCATTTT; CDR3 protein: CASRGTGNYQPQHF
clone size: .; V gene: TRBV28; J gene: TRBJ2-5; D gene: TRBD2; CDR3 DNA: TGTGCCAGCAGTTGGGCGGGAGGGCCTGAGACCCAGTACTTC; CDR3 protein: CASSWAGGPETQYF
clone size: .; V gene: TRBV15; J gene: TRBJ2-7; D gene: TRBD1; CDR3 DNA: TGTGCCACCAGCACAAGACAGGACAGGGGAACCTACGAGCAGTACTTC; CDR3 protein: CATSTRQDRGTYEQYF
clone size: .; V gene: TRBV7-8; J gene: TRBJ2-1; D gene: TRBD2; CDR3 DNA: TGTGCCAGCAGCCGTGGACTAGCGCGCGCCTACAATGAGCAGTTCTTC; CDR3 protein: CASSRGLARAYNEQFF
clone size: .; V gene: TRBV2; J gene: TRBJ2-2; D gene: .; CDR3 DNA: TGTGCCAGCTTTGTGTCAGCGAACACCGGGGAGCTGTTTTTT; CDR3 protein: CASFVSANTGELFF
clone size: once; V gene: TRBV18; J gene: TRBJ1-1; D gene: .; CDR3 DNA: TGTGCCAGCTCACCACCGCGGGGGAACACTGAAGCTTTCTTT; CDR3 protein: CASSPPRGNTEAFF
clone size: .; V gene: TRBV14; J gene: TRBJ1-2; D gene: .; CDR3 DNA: TGTGCCAGCAGCCGGGGCAGGGCCTCCCTCCGGGACTATGGCTACACCTTC; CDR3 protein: CASSRGRASLRDYGYTF
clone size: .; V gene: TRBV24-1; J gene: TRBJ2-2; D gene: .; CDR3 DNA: TGTGCCACCAGCGTGAGGGAACTAGAAGCTGGGGAGCTGTTTTTT; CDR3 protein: CATSVRELEAGELFF
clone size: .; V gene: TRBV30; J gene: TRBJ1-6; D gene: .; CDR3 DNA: TGTGCCTGGAGTCGAGATTCACCCCTCCACTTT; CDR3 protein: CAWSRDSPLHF
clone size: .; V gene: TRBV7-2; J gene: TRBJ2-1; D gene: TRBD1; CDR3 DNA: TGTGCCAGCAGCTTCGACAGGGTTGATGAGCAGTTCTTC; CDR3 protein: CASSFDRVDEQFF
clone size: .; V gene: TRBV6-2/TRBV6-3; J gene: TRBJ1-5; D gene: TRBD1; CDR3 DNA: TGTGCCAGCAGTTACGGGACAGAAGCGCAGCCCCAGCATTTT; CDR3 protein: CASSYGTEAQPQHF
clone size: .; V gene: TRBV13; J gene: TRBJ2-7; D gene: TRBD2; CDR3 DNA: TGTGCCAGCAGCTTAGCTAGCGGGACGCGGCAGCAGTACTTC; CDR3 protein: CASSLASGTRQQYF
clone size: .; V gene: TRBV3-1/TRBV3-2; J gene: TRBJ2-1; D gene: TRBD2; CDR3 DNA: TGTGCCAGCAGCCAAATGACTAGCGGGACCTACAATGAGCAGTTCTTC; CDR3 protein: CASSQMTSGTYNEQFF
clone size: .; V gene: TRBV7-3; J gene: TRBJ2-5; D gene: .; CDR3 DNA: TGTGCCAGCAGCCCCCTCGGCGGGGGCGGCGAGACCCAGTACTTC; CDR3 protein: CASSPLGGGGETQYF
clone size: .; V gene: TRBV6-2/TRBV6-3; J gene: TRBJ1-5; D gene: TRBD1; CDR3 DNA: TGTGCCAGCAGTTACCCCGCAACAGGGGTCCATCAGCCCCAGCATTTT; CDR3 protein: CASSYPATGVHQPQHF
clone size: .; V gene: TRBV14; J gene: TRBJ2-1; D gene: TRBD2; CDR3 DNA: TGTGCCAGCAGCCAAGGTCGTAAGGGAGGGCCCAACAATGAGCAGTTCTTC; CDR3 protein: CASSQGRKGGPNNEQFF
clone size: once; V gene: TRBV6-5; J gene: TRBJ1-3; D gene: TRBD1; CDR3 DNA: TGTGCCAGCAGCCCGACAGGGGTTTTAGGAAACACCATATATTTT; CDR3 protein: CASSPTGVLGNTIYF
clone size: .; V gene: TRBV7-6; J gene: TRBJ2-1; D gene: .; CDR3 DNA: TGTGCCAGCAGCTTAGGTGGGTTGCGGTTGAGCTCCTACAATGAGCAGTTCTTC; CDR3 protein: CASSLGGLRLSSYNEQFF
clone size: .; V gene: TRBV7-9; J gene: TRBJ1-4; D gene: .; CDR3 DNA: TGTGCCAGCAGCTTCGGACAGCGAAATGAAAAACTGTTTTTT; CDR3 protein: CASSFGQRNEKLFF
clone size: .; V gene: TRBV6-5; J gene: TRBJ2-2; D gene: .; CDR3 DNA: TGTGCCAGCAGTTACTCGTTCGGAGCGAACACCGGGGAGCTGTTTTTT; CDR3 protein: CASSYSFGANTGELFF
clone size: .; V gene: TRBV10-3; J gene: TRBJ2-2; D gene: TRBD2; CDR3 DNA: TGTGCCATCAGGGGGACTAGCGGGGGACAAGCGAACGCCGGGGAGCTGTTTTTT; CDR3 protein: CAIRGTSGGQANAGELFF
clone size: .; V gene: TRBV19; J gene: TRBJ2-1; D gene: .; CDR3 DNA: TGTGCCAGTAGTATCTCGGGCTACAATGAGCAGTTCTTC; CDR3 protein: CASSISGYNEQFF
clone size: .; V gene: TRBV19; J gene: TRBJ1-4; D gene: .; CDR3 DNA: TGTGCCAGTAGTCCCACAGGGTCTAATGAAAAACTGTTTTTT; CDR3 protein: CASSPTGSNEKLFF
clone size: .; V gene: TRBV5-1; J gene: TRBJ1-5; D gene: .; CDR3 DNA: TGCGCCAGCATCTTGGGCAGGCGCCCCGGAGGTCAAAGCAATCAGCCCCAGCATTTT; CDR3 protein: CASILGRRPGGQSNQPQHF
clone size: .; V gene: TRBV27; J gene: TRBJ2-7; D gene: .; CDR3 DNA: TGTGCCAGCAGTTTTGGCGAGGCAAATTCCTACGAGCAGTACTTC; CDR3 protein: CASSFGEANSYEQYF
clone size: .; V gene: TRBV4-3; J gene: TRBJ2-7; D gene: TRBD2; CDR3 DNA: TGCGCCAGCTCACCCCACCTGACTAGCGGGAGTGAGCAGTACTTC; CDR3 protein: CASSPHLTSGSEQYF
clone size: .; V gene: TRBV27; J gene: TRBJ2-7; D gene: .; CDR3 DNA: TGTGCCAGCGGGGGACTCAACTTCCACGAGCAGTACTTC; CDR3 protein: CASGGLNFHEQYF
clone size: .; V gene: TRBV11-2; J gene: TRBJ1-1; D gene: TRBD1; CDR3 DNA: TGTGCCAGCAGCTTAGCTTCGGGACAGGTATTTTCTTCAGAAGCTTTCTTT; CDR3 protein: CASSLASGQVFSSEAFF
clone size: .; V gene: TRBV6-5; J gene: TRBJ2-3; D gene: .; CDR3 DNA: TGTGCCAGATGGTGGGCATCAGGCACAGATACGCAGTATTTT; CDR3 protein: CARWWASGTDTQYF
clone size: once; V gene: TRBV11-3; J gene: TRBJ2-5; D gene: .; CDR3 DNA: TGTGCCAGCAGCTTTATCGGGGAAGAGACCCAGTACTTC; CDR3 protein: CASSFIGEETQYF
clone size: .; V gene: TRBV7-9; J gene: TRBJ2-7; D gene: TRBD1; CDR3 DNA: TGTGCCAGCAGCTTAGCGGGACAGGGATTCTACGAGCAGTACTTC; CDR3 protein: CASSLAGQGFYEQYF
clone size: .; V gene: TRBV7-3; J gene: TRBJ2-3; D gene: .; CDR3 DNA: TGTGCCAGCAGCTCCCAGTCTGGAGATACGCAGTATTTT; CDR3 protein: CASSSQSGDTQYF
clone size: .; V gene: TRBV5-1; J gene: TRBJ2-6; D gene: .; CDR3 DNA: TGCGCCAGCCATCCAGAGGCCTCTGGGGCCAACGTCCTGACTTTC; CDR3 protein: CASHPEASGANVLTF
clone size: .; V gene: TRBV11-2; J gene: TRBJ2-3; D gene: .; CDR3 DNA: TGTGCCAGCAGCCAAGGGGTTTTGGGTGGAGATACGCAGTATTTT; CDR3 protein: CASSQGVLGGDTQYF
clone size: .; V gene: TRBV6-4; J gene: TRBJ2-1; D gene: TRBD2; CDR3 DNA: TGTGCCAGCAGCGGGACTAGCAACTCCTACAATGAGCAGTTCTTC; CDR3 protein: CASSGTSNSYNEQFF
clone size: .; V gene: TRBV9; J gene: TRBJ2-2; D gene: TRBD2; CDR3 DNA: TGTGCCAGCAGCGTACTGGGACTACCCACCGGGGAGCTGTTTTTT; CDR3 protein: CASSVLGLPTGELFF
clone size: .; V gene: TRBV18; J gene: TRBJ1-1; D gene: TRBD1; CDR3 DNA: TGTGCCAGCTCACCACGCCTTACCGGACAGGGGGCCACTGAAGCTTTCTTT; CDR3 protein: CASSPRLTGQGATEAFF
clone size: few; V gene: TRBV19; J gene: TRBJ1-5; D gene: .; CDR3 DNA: TGTGCCAGTAGTATCGGTCAGGGTGGACGTCAGCCCCAGCATTTT; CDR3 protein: CASSIGQGGRQPQHF
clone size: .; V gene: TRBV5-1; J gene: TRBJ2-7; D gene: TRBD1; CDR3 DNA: TGCGCCAGCAGCTTGACAGGGGTAGGATCCTACGAGCAGTACTTC; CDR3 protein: CASSLTGVGSYEQYF
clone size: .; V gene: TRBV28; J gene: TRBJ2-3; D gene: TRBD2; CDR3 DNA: TGTGCCAGCAGCCCGCCCGGGACTAGCGGTACAGATACGCAGTATTTT; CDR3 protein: CASSPPGTSGTDTQYF
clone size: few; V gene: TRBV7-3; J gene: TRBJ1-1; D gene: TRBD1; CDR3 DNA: TGTGCCAGCAGCCGAGGACAGGGGAGCACTGAAGCTTTCTTT; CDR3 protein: CASSRGQGSTEAFF
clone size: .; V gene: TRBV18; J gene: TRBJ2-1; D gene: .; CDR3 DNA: TGTGCCAGCTCAAATGGATTTTGGGGGGATGAGCAGTTCTTC; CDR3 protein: CASSNGFWGDEQFF
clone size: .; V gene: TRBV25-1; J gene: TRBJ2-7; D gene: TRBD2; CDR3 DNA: TGTGCCAGCAGTGATCCGACTAGCGGGAAGTACGAGCAGTACTTC; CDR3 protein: CASSDPTSGKYEQYF